This T cell receptor (beta chain) comes out of a study of blood T cell repertoires in COVID-19. Study information: COVID-19 samples, acute and convalescent, were from the United States, Italy and Spain. Sample material is recorded as cDNA or gDNA derived from T cells, B-cell-depleted T cells, or PBMCs.

Trimming removed 3 bases from V and 2 bases from J, with 13 bases in between. Germline V gene data show CDR1 as SEHNR and CDR2 as FQNEAQ (reference sequence). The CDR3 covers 16 residues. Authors' processing steps: Estimated nucleated cell counts came from reference gene primer amplification. Using immunoSEQ multiplex PCR, the repertoire was profiled, and TCRdb retains in-frame clones only, with some absent. That table gives V, J and clone size, and the DNA gave D and trimming. The top ten hold around 0.88% of the sample, which has about 190,000 clones, approximately 87% seen once. The sample comprised peripheral blood. The gene calls are TRBV7-9 and TRBJ2-2, with D possibly TRBD2 on 6 matching bases. The sequence was collected from a woman aged 18-30 years who had recovered from COVID-19. The CDR3 reads CASSFAGQGNTGELFF. The CDR3 DNA follows: TGTGCCAGCAGCTTCGCGGGGCAGGGAAACACCGGGGAGCTGTTTTTT.